This passage covers 10 T cell receptor beta chains from one sample sequenced in a study of blood T cell repertoires in COVID-19. Clones were read by immunoSEQ multiplex PCR, and TCRdb kept only the in-frame ones, dropping some. The table lists approximately 200,000 clones, approximately 83% of them singletons. Sequencing was done on a sample of peripheral blood. The receptors here all came from a woman aged 45-59 years with acute or convalescent COVID-19.

This clone was detected once. The chain couples TRBV30 to TRBJ2-7, with 10 positions matching TRBD1. There are 14 residues in the CDR3. V shed 1 base, J shed 5 bases, and the junction held 5 bases outside the gene matches. CDR1 is GTSNPN, CDR2 SVGIG, per germline (reference sequence). The DNA for the CDR3 is TGTGCCTGGAGTGGTGACAGGGGGCGTAACGAGCAGTACTTC. It translates to CAWSGDRGRNEQYF.

This chain connects TRBV7-9 to TRBJ2-6; D not certain. The germline V gene encodes CDR1 SEHNR and CDR2 FQNEAQ (reference sequence). This CDR3 is 13 amino acids long. The germline V and J ends were trimmed by 6 bases and 2 bases, with 5 bases remaining between them. The CDR3 sequence is CASSEAGANVLTF. CDR3 sequence (DNA): TGTGCCAGCAGTGAGGCTGGGGCCAACGTCCTGACTTTC.

This chain uses TRBV20-1 with TRBJ2-1; a possible D gene is TRBD2 (5 bases). V dropped 3 bases and J dropped 3 bases, with 18 bases sitting between them. The CDR3 runs to 16 residues. Germline V gene lookup returns CDR1 DFQATT and CDR2 SNEGSKA (reference sequence). The chain's CDR3 is CSASPNDKGVYNEQFF. The DNA for the CDR3 is TGCAGTGCTAGTCCCAACGACAAGGGAGTCTACAATGAGCAGTTCTTC.

The CDR3 spells CASSPTGGSGANVLTF. DNA of the CDR3: TGCGCCAGCAGCCCGACAGGGGGCTCTGGGGCCAACGTCCTGACTTTC. The chain carries TRBV4-3 and TRBJ2-6; 9 nucleotides match TRBD1. The V gene end was trimmed by 4 bases and the J gene end by 0 bases; junction bases not matched to a gene: 1. The CDR3 has 16 residues. Germline V gene lookup returns CDR1 LGHNA and CDR2 YSLEER.

The rearrangement uses TRBV11-3 and TRBJ2-1; D unresolved. CDR1 and CDR2 (germline): SGHNT, YENEEA. The V gene lost 1 base and the J gene lost 6 bases, with 10 bases spanning the gap. This CDR3 region has 14 residues. CDR3 loop: CASSLVRWANEQFF. The CDR3, as DNA: TGTGCCAGCAGCTTAGTGCGTTGGGCCAATGAGCAGTTCTTC.

This sequence joins TRBV28 and TRBJ1-5, with TRBD1 matching 7 bases. Losses at the gene ends were 1 base for V and 5 bases for J; bases not matched to a gene: 5. In germline, CDR1 is MDHEN, CDR2 SYDVKM. The CDR3 extends over 15 amino acids. The CDR3 here is CASSLFRGIYQPQHF. Written as DNA, the CDR3 is TGTGCCAGCAGTTTATTCAGGGGGATCTATCAGCCCCAGCATTTT.

This chain joins TRBV30 and TRBJ1-3, with 12 bases fitting TRBD1. The V gene's germline CDR1 is GTSNPN and CDR2 SVGIG (reference sequence). With V trimmed by 0 bases and J by 0 bases, 6 bases remained unmatched. CDR3 length equals 18 residues. The CDR3 is CAWSVRGTGGFSGNTIYF. The CDR3 region has the DNA TGTGCCTGGAGTGTACGGGGGACAGGGGGCTTCTCTGGAAACACCATATATTTT.

In its sample, this clone was seen once. This sequence joins TRBV7-6 and TRBJ2-7; 10 bases are shared with TRBD1. Per the germline V gene, CDR1 is SGHVS and CDR2 is FNYEAQ. The J segment lost 1 base and the V segment lost 0 bases, leaving 0 bases of the junction unmatched. The CDR3 contains 15 residues. The CDR3 is CASSLAGQGSYEQYF. The CDR3 DNA follows: TGTGCCAGCAGCTTAGCGGGACAGGGGTCCTACGAGCAGTACTTC.

The genes are TRBV24-1 and TRBJ1-1; 9 nucleotides align to TRBD1. Germline V CDR1 and CDR2: KGHDR, SFDVKD. After removal of 4 bases from V and 3 bases from J, the junction contained 5 bases not matched to a gene. The CDR3 sequence is 15 residues long. The CDR3 sequence: CATSERGQGYTEAFF. The CDR3 DNA follows: TGTGCCACCAGTGAAAGGGGACAGGGCTACACTGAAGCTTTCTTT.

This clone showed up just once. The chain couples TRBV5-1 to TRBJ1-1; weak D call: TRBD1 (6 bases). Germline lookup yields CDR1 SGHRS and CDR2 YFSETQ. The length of the CDR3 is 14 residues. V was clipped by 4 bases and J by 1 base, with 11 bases between them. CDR3 DNA sequence: TGCGCCAGCAGCACGAGGACAGCGAACACTGAAGCTTTCTTT. It is translated as CASSTRTANTEAFF.